The clone carrying this TCR beta chain has only a few counts. The antigen remains unidentified. The V end was cut by 4 bases, the J end by 5 bases, with 15 bases between. CDR1 and CDR2 from the germline V gene are MDHEN and SYDVKM. The CDR3 extends over 15 amino acids. This specimen belongs to a study of shared clonotypes between healthy human individuals. Study-wide points: The low donor count limited represented genetic and exposure-history diversity.

Each subset's genomic DNA was shared equally among a number of immunoSEQ plates. Some clones are missing from TCRdb's copy, which holds only in-frame ones; the method was immunoSEQ multiplex PCR. The data hold 640,000 or so clones, with about 78% observed a single time. This chain joins TRBV28 and TRBJ1-5, with a tentative D call TRBD1 (6 bases). The material sequenced was memory CD4+ T cells sorted from blood. Regarding subset: CD45RA-negative fraction. This receptor was obtained from a woman in her thirties in good health. Here the CDR3 reads CASSYTTAGDQPQHF. The CDR3 DNA sequence: TGTGCCAGCAGTTATACCACCGCAGGGGATCAGCCCCAGCATTTT.